This passage covers 4 T cell receptor beta chains from one sample sequenced in a study of early T cells in non-severe SARS-CoV-2 infection (dated by TCRdb to about 2021). Library creation used 5' RACE. TCRdb names NextSeq 500 as the instrument used. Starting from the raw public reads, TCRdb applied fastp trimming at Q25, assembled clones with MiXCR and retained in-frame beta chains. Here each entry gathers all rows of one CDR3 protein and keeps the most common genes and DNA. In this sample the table shows more than 50,000 distinct CDR3 sequences, 5.6% of which occur a single time. The ten largest clones capture 6.8% of the sample. Sequencing was done on a sample of whole blood. The receptor source for this set is an adult who was a healthcare worker with PCR-confirmed SARS-CoV-2 infection or an uninfected control (not recorded which).

The gene calls are TRBV7-2 and TRBJ2-3; no clear D gene. The CDR3 is 15 amino acids. CDR1 is SGHTA, CDR2 FQGNSA, per germline. The V and J ends lost 5 bases and 6 bases respectively, with 18 bases between them. CDR3 bases: TGTGCCAGCAGCGTTTCGCGTTCCGGGCGGGATACGCAGTATTTT. Protein: CASSVSRSGRDTQYF. Variable domain in full (rest from reference TRBV7-2 and TRBJ2-3): GAGVSQSPSNKVTEKGKDVELRCDPISGHTALYWYRQSLGQGLEFLIYFQGNSAPDKSGLPSDRFSAERTGGSVSTLTIQRTQQEDSAVYLCASSVSRSGRDTQYFGPGTRLTVL.

Many counts were recorded for this clonotype. The genes are TRBV2 and TRBJ1-6; 7 bases are a match to TRBD1. Trimming took 4 bases from V and 12 from J; bases not matched to a gene: 9. The CDR3 spans 14 residues. CDR1 is SNHLY and CDR2 is FYNNEI in the germline V gene. The CDR3 DNA sequence: TGTGCCAGCAGTGCTACAGGGGACCGGGGACCCCTCCACTTT. Its protein is CASSATGDRGPLHF.

As to this clonotype: At one of its ends the junction is not consistent with the germline gene, which may arise from a read error. The chain carries TRBV10-3 and TRBJ2-7; D could derive from TRBD1 or TRBD2 (5 bases each). The CDR3 spans 13 residues. Germline V gene sequence: CDR1 ENHRY, CDR2 SYGVKD. The CDR3 region is CAISPRWDHEQYF. The CDR3 DNA follows: TGTGCGATCAGCCCCAGGTGGGACCACGAGCAGTACTTC.

This clonotype was counted many times. The J gene is TRBJ2-6, the V gene TRBV10-3; D not resolved. This CDR3 comprises 16 residues. Looked up from germline, CDR1 is ENHRY and CDR2 is SYGVKD. Deletions cut 4 bases from V and 2 bases from J, with 12 bases between. Written as DNA, the CDR3 is TGTGCCATCAGTGGGACCGCTAAGGCTGGGGCCAACGTCCTGACTTTC. Amino acids: CAISGTAKAGANVLTF.